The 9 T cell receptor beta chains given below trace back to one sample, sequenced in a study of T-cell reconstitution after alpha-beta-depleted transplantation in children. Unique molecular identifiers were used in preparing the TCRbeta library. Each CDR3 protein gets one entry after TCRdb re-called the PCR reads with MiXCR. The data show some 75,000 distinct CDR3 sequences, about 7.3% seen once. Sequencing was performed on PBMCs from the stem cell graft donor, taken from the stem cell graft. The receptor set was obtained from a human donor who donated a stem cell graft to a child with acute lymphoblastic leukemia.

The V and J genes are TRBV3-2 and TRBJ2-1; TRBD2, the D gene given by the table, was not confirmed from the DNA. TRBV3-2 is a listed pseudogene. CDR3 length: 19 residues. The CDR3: CACSHPGKTSGSSYNEQFF. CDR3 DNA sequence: TGTGCCTGCTCCCACCCTGGGAAGACTAGCGGGAGTAGTTATAATGAGCAGTTCTTC.

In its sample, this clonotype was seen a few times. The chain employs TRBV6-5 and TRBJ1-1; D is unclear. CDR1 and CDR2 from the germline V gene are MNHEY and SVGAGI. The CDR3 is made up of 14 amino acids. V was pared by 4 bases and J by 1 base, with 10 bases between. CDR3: CASSSLLPNTEAFF. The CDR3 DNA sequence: TGTGCCAGCAGTTCGCTCCTCCCGAACACTGAAGCTTTCTTT.

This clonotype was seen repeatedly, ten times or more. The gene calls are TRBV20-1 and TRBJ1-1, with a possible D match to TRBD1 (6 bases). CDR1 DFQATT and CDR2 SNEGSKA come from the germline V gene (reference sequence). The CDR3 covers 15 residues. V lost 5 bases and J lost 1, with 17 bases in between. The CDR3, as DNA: TGCAGTGCTTACAGGGACGCGAATGGGAACACTGAAGCTTTCTTT. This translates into CSAYRDANGNTEAFF.

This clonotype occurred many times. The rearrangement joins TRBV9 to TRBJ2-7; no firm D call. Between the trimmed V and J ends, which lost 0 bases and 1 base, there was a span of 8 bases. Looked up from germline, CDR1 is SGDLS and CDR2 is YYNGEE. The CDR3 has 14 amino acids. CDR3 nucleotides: TGTGCCAGCAGCGTAGAATGGGGTTCCTACGAGCAGTACTTC. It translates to CASSVEWGSYEQYF.

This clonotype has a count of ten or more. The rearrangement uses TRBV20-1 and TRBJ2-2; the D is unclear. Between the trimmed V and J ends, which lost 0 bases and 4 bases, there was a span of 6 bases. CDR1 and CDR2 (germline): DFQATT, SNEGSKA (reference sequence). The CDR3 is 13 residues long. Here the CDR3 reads CSARDLLTGELFF. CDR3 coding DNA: TGCAGTGCTAGAGATCTGCTCACCGGGGAGCTGTTTTTT.

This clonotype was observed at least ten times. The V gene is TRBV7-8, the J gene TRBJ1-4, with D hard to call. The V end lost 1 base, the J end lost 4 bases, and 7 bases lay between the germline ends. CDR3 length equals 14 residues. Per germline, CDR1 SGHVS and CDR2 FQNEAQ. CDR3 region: CASSLGSFNEKLFF. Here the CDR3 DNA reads TGTGCCAGCAGCTTAGGTAGCTTTAATGAAAAACTGTTTTTT.

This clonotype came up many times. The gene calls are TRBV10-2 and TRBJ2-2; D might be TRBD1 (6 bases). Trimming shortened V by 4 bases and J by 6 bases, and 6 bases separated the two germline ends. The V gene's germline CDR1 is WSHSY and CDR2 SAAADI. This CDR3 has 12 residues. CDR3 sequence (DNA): TGCGCCAGCAGTGGGGGGCCCGGGGAGCTGTTTTTT. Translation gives CASSGGPGELFF.

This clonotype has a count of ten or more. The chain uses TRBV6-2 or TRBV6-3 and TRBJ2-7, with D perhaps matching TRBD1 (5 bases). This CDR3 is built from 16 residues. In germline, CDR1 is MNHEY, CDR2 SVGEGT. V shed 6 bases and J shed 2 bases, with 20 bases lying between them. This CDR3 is CASSHGPTDPPYEQYF. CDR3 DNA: TGTGCCAGCAGCCACGGTCCGACAGATCCGCCCTACGAGCAGTACTTC.

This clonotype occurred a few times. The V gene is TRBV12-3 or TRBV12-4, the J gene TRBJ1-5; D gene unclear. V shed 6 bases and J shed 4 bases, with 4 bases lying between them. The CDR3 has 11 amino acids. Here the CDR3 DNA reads TGTGCCAGCAGCCTAAATCAGCCCCAGCATTTT. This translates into CASSLNQPQHF.